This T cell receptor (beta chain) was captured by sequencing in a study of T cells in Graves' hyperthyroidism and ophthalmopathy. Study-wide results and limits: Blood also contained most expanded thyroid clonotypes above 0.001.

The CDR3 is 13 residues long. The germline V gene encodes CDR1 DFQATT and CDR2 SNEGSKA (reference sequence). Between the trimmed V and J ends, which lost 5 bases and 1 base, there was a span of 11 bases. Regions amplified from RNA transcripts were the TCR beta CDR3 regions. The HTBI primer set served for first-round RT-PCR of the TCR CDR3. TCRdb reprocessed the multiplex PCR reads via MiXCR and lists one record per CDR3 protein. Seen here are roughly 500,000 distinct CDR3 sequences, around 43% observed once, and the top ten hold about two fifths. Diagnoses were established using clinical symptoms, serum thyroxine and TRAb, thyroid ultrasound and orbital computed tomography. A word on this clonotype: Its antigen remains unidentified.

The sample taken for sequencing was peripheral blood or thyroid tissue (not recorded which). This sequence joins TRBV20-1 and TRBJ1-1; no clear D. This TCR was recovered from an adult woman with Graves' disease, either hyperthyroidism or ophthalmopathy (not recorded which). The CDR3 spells CSAPDGANTEAFF. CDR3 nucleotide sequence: TGCAGTGCTCCGGACGGAGCGAACACTGAAGCTTTCTTT.